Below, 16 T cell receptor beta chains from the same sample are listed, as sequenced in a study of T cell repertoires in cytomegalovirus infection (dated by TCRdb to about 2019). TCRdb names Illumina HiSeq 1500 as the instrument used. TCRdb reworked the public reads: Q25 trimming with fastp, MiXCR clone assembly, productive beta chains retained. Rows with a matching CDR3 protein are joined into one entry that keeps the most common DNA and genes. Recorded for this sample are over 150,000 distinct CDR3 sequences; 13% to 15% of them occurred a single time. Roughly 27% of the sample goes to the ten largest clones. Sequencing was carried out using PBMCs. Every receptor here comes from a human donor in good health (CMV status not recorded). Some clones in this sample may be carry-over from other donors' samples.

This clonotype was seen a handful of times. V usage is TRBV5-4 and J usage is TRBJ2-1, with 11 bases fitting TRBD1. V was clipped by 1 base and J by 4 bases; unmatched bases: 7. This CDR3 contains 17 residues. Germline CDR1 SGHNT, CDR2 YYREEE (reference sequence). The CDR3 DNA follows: TGTGCCAGCAGCTTGCAGGGACAGGGGGTGATATACAATGAGCAGTTCTTC. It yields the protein CASSLQGQGVIYNEQFF.

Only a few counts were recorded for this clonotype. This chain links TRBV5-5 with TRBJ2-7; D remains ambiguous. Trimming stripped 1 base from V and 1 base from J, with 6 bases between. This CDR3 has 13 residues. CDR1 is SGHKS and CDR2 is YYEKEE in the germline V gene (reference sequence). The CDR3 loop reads CASSLQRSYEQYF. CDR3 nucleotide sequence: TGTGCCAGCAGCTTGCAGCGATCCTACGAGCAGTACTTC. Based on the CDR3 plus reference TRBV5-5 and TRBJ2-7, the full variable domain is DAGVTQSPTHLIKTRGQQVTLRCSPISGHKSVSWYQQVLGQGPQFIFQYYEKEERGRGNFPDRFSARQFPNYSSELNVNALLLGDSALYLCASSLQRSYEQYFGPGTRLTVT.

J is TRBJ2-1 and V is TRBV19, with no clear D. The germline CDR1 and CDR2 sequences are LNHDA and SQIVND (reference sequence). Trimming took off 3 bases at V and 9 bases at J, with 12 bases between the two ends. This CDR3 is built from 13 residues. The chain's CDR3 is CASSIQVGSEQFF. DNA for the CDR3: TGTGCCAGTAGTATTCAGGTGGGGTCTGAGCAGTTCTTC. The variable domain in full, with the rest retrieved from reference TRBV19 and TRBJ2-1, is DGGITQSPKYLFRKEGQNVTLSCEQNLNHDAMYWYRQDPGQGLRLIYYSQIVNDFQKGDIAEGYSVSREKKESFPLTVTSAQKNPTAFYLCASSIQVGSEQFFGPGTRLTVL.

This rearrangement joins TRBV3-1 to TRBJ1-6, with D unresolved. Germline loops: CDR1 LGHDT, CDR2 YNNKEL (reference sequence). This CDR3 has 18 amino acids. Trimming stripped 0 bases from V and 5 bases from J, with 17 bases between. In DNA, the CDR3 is TGTGCCAGCAGCCAAGAACCCGGGGTACGGATAGATAATTCACCCCTCCACTTT. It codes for CASSQEPGVRIDNSPLHF.

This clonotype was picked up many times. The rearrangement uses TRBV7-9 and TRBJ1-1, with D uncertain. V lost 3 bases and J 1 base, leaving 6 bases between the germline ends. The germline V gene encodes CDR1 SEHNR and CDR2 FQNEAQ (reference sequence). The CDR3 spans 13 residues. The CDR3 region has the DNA TGTGCCAGCAGCTTCGGGCCGAACACTGAAGCTTTCTTT. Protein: CASSFGPNTEAFF.

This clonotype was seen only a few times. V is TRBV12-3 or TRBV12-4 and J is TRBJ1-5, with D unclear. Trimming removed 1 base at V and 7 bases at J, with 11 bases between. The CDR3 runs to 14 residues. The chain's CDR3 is CASSLVDVLQPQHF. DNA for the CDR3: TGTGCCAGCAGTTTAGTGGACGTATTACAGCCCCAGCATTTT.

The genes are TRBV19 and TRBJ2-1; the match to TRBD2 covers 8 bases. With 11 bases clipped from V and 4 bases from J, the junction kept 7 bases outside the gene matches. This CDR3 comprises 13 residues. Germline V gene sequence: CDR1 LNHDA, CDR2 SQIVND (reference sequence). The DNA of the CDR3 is TGTGCCTCGAGGGCTAGCGGGTACAATGAGCAGTTCTTC. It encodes CASRASGYNEQFF.

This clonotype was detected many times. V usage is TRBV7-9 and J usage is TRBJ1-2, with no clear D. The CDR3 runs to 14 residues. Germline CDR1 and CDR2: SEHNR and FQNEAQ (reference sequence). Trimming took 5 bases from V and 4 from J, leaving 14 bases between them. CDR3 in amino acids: CASSLQPNFYGYTF. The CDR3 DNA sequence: TGTGCCAGCAGCCTTCAACCAAATTTCTATGGCTACACCTTC.

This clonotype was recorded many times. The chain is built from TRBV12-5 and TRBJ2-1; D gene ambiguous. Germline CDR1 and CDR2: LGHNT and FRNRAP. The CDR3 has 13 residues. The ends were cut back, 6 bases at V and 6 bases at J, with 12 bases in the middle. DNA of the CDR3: TGTGCTAGTGGACCGACGGGCGGCAATGAGCAGTTCTTC. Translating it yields CASGPTGGNEQFF.

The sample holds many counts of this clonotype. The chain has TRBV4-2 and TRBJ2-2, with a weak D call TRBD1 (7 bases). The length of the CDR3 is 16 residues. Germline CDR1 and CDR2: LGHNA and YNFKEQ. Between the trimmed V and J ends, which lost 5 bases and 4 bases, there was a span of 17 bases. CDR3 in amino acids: CASSKAWRGLTGELFF. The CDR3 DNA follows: TGTGCCAGCAGCAAGGCCTGGAGGGGGCTCACCGGGGAGCTGTTTTTT.

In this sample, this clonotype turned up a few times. The CDR3 region has the DNA TGTGCCACCAGTGAGGCGCTGAACAATGAGCAGTTCTTC. As protein: CATSEALNNEQFF. The rearrangement uses TRBV24-1 and TRBJ2-1, with D hard to call. This CDR3 has 13 residues. The ends were cut back, 4 bases at V and 5 bases at J, with 8 bases in the middle. The germline gives CDR1 KGHDR, CDR2 SFDVKD.

This CDR3 is CSARVSNQPQHF. The CDR3 coding sequence is TGCAGCGCCAGGGTGAGCAATCAGCCCCAGCATTTT. The V and J genes are TRBV29-1 and TRBJ1-5; D might be TRBD1 (5 bases). CDR1 is SQVTM, CDR2 ANQGSEA, per germline. CDR3 size: 12 residues. Trimming stripped 7 bases from V and 1 base from J, with 8 bases between.

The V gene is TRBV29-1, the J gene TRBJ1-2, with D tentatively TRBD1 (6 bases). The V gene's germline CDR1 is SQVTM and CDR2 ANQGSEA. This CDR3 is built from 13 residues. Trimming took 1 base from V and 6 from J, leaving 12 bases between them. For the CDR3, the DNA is TGCAGCGTTGAAGTCCGTACAGGGAATGGCTACACCTTC. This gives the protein CSVEVRTGNGYTF.

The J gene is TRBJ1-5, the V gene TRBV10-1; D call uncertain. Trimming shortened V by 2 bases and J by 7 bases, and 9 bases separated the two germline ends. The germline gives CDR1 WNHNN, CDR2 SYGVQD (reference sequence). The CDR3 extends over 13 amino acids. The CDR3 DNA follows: TGCGCCAGCAGTGAGAACGGAGGCCAGCCCCAGCATTTT. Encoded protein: CASSENGGQPQHF.

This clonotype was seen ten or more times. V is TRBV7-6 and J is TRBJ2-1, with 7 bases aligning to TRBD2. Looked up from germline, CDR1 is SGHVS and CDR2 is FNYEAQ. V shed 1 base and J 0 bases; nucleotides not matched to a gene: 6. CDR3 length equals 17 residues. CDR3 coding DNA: TGTGCCAGCAGCTTAGAGGGCGGCGGGAGCTCCTACAATGAGCAGTTCTTC. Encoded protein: CASSLEGGGSSYNEQFF.

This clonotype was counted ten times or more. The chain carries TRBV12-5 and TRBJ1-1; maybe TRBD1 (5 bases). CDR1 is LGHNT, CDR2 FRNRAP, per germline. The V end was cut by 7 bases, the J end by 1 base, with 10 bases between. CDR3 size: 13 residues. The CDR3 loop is CASAGGQNTEAFF. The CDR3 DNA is TGTGCTAGTGCCGGAGGACAGAACACTGAAGCTTTCTTT.